This T cell receptor (beta chain) was recorded in a study of regulatory T cells in long-lasting Graves disease. Arm-PCR of CDR3 regions and iRepertoire HTBI primers were used to build TCR beta libraries. TCRdb recomputed calls from the multiplex PCR reads with MiXCR, one row per CDR3 protein. The data show about 400,000 distinct CDR3 sequences, with about a fifth seen just once and around 21% held by the top ten. The germline CDR1 and CDR2 sequences are MDHEN and SYDVKM. V was cut by 3 bases and J by 4 bases, with 12 bases left in between. The CDR3 consists of 14 residues. Regarding time point: persistent/refractory GD, antithyroid drugs over 5 years with positive TRAb. PBMCs were the source of the RNA used for TCR sequencing. Tubes containing EDTA received around 9.9 milliliters of drawn peripheral blood. This clonotype has a count of ten or more.

The receptor was isolated from a female donor with Graves disease. The chain links TRBV28 to TRBJ1-1, with D possibly being TRBD1 (5 bases). The source was peripheral blood mononuclear cells (PBMCs), collected when the disease was refractory, from a patient treated with antithyroid drugs. CDR3 DNA sequence: TGTGCCAGCAGTTTTGCGGGGCGCGGCACTGAAGCTTTCTTT. Its protein product is CASSFAGRGTEAFF.